This T cell receptor beta chain was sequenced during a study of T cells after yellow fever vaccination (dated by TCRdb to the late 2010s). About the investigation overall: The SMART-Seq v4 Ultra Low Input RNA kit was used to prepare libraries from fractions with low cell numbers. To follow T-cell clones before and after primary and booster YFV17D yellow fever vaccination, bulk TCR alpha and beta repertoires were sequenced over time. Blood samples were taken at several timepoints before and after primary and secondary immunization, and bulk PBMC replicates and cell subsets were isolated. Two healthy male donors, one aged 18 to 30 and one aged 30 to 40 years, made up the cohort.

Worth noting for this clonotype: What antigen it recognizes has not been identified. No base qualities exist here, and no much larger clone lies one base off it.

General conclusions and limits of the study: A small fraction of clonotypes appeared in both the CD4 and CD8 compartments, likely as a result of convergent recombination. Compared with the primary T-cell response, the secondary T-cell response was faster but weaker, reaching its peak on day 5 rather than on day 15. The study included only two donors, which limits how far the findings can be generalized. Most clones expanded after primary vaccination were re-detected after the booster (almost 98% of CD4 and more than 70% of CD8), suggesting broad memory maintenance. Because abundant contaminating clonotypes from the bulk population could be contained in FACS-sorted repertoires, computational filtering was required.

Synthesis of TCR cDNA relied on 5'RACE template switching, a step that introduced a universal primer site along with unique molecular identifiers. Priming for cDNA synthesis came from both the TCR alpha and TCR beta constant segments. Library amplification used two PCR steps, and the second PCR step added sample barcodes and sequencing adapters. Sequencing of libraries was done on Illumina HiSeq 2500 (2x100 bp) or NovaSeq (2x150 bp). The original methods were these. MIGEC was used to demultiplex reads and collapse the reads into UMI consensus sequences, and MiXCR was used for V(D)J alignment. Using edgeR on replicate PBMC samples, clonotypes were called vaccine-responding if FDR was below 0.01 and the log2 fold change was above 5 up to day 15. Each bulk clonotype was labeled CD4 or CD8 based on which sequenced repertoire, CD4 or CD8, contained the clonotype at higher abundance. TCRdb's own reprocessing of the public reads used fastp at Q25 and MiXCR and kept productive beta chains. Rows are unified per CDR3 protein, each entry keeping the most common DNA and genes. TCRdb's processing, not the authors' own work, is the source of the V and J calls. Present in this sample are 360,000 or so distinct CDR3 sequences, roughly 11% of which were seen just once. 18% of the sample lies in the top ten.

Per the publication, the treatment or condition label means: live attenuated yellow fever vaccine strain. At every blood-draw timepoint, two biological replicates of bulk PBMCs were collected. A standard Ficoll-Paque protocol was used to isolate PBMCs from peripheral blood. TriZol was used to extract RNA from bulk PBMCs, from CD4 and CD8 fractions, and from dextramer-positive and dextramer-negative fractions. The V end loses 1 base and the J end loses 5 bases, and a stretch of 14 bases separates them. The CDR3 spans 15 residues, from the cysteine through the phenylalanine. Of all the DNA, just the CDR3 is kept, 45 bases in frame from base 1. Based on the germline V gene, the CDR1 and CDR2 sequences are SGHTA and FQGNSA.

Rearrangement joined TRBV7-2 to TRBJ2-5; 5 matching bases give a weak D call of TRBD1. This sequence originates from a young man who received the YFV17D yellow fever vaccine. Sequenced here: PBMCs, sampled on the day of the first yellow fever vaccination. The DNA sequence is as follows: TGTGCCAGCAGCTTAGTCGGCAGGGTGGCTGAGACCCAGTACTTC. Translation gives CASSLVGRVAETQYF. The CDR3 plus the reference TRBV7-2 and TRBJ2-5 genes for the other parts give the full variable domain: GAGVSQSPSNKVTEKGKDVELRCDPISGHTALYWYRQSLGQGLEFLIYFQGNSAPDKSGLPSDRFSAERTGGSVSTLTIQRTQQEDSAVYLCASSLVGRVAETQYFGPGTRLLVL.